Listed below are T cell receptor beta chains from one sample, sequenced in a study of blood T cell repertoires in COVID-19. Sequencing used immunoSEQ multiplex PCR; TCRdb keeps in-frame clones, though not all of them. Of some 250,000 clones in the sample, roughly 90% were seen once. Sequenced input: PBMCs or T cells enriched from blood (not recorded which). The receptor source for this set is a woman aged 25 to 39 with acute COVID-19. Each CDR3 is given with its conserved first and last residue. Fields, in order: D gene, clone size, V gene, CDR3 length, J gene, CDR3 DNA, CDR3 protein. D genes are given only for firm matches. Rows give clone size only sometimes, using once, few, many, or a class for an expanded clone.

d_call: NA
clone_size: NA
v_call: TRBV5-6
cdr3_length: 15
j_call: TRBJ1-4
cdr3_nt: TGTGCCAGCAGCTTGGCGGGGTGGACTAATGAAAAACTGTTTTTT
cdr3_aa: CASSLAGWTNEKLFF

d_call: TRBD1
clone_size: few
v_call: TRBV5-4
cdr3_length: 18
j_call: TRBJ1-1
cdr3_nt: TGTGCCAGCAGCGTTCCGGGACAGGGGGCTTTGTACCCCTCCGAAGCTTTCTTT
cdr3_aa: CASSVPGQGALYPSEAFF

d_call: TRBD1
clone_size: NA
v_call: TRBV9
cdr3_length: 13
j_call: TRBJ1-6
cdr3_nt: TGTGCCAGCAGGAGACAGGGAGATTCACCCCTCCACTTT
cdr3_aa: CASRRQGDSPLHF

d_call: TRBD2
clone_size: NA
v_call: TRBV19
cdr3_length: 16
j_call: TRBJ2-2
cdr3_nt: TGTGCCAGTAGCCGACTAGCGGGGGGGCTTGGCGGGGAGCTGTTTTTT
cdr3_aa: CASSRLAGGLGGELFF

d_call: NA
clone_size: NA
v_call: TRBV4-1
cdr3_length: 17
j_call: TRBJ1-3
cdr3_nt: TGCGCCAGCAGCCAAGTTGGGGGCAAGATCCGTGGAAACACCATATATTTT
cdr3_aa: CASSQVGGKIRGNTIYF

d_call: NA
clone_size: NA
v_call: TRBV4-3
cdr3_length: 14
j_call: TRBJ1-6
cdr3_nt: TGCGCCAGCAGCCAAACCCACCCGGATTCACCCCTCCACTTT
cdr3_aa: CASSQTHPDSPLHF

d_call: NA
clone_size: NA
v_call: TRBV29-1
cdr3_length: 13
j_call: TRBJ1-1
cdr3_nt: TGCAGCGTTGAGCCCGGGGTAAACACTGAAGCTTTCTTT
cdr3_aa: CSVEPGVNTEAFF

d_call: TRBD1
clone_size: NA
v_call: TRBV11-2
cdr3_length: 19
j_call: TRBJ1-5
cdr3_nt: TGTGCCAGCAGCTTTGGGGACAGATTAGCGGGGGAGGCCAATCAGCCCCAGCATTTT
cdr3_aa: CASSFGDRLAGEANQPQHF

d_call: TRBD1
clone_size: NA
v_call: TRBV19
cdr3_length: 20
j_call: TRBJ1-1
cdr3_nt: TGTGCCAGTAGTATAAAAGGGACAGGGACCCGAACCATAAGGAACACTGAAGCTTTCTTT
cdr3_aa: CASSIKGTGTRTIRNTEAFF

d_call: NA
clone_size: NA
v_call: TRBV19
cdr3_length: 16
j_call: TRBJ1-6
cdr3_nt: TGTGCCAGTAGTGCCCAACGGCAGGTTGATTCTTCACCCCTCCACTTT
cdr3_aa: CASSAQRQVDSSPLHF

d_call: TRBD2
clone_size: NA
v_call: TRBV19
cdr3_length: 14
j_call: TRBJ2-3
cdr3_nt: TGTGCCAGTAGTCGGACGGGGGGGGCAGATACGCAGTATTTT
cdr3_aa: CASSRTGGADTQYF

d_call: TRBD1
clone_size: NA
v_call: TRBV7-2
cdr3_length: 17
j_call: TRBJ1-1
cdr3_nt: TGTGCCAGCAGCTTAGGTGGCAGGGGGAATCTATACACTGAAGCTTTCTTT
cdr3_aa: CASSLGGRGNLYTEAFF

d_call: TRBD1
clone_size: NA
v_call: TRBV25-1
cdr3_length: 16
j_call: TRBJ1-1
cdr3_nt: TGTGCCAGCAGTGAATACGGGGGACAGTCCTCCCCGGGAGCTTTCTTT
cdr3_aa: CASSEYGGQSSPGAFF

d_call: TRBD2
clone_size: NA
v_call: TRBV9
cdr3_length: 15
j_call: TRBJ2-3
cdr3_nt: TGTGCCAGCACCCCCCCGGGGGGGGGTACAGATACGCAGTATTTT
cdr3_aa: CASTPPGGGTDTQYF

d_call: TRBD1
clone_size: NA
v_call: TRBV6-5
cdr3_length: 14
j_call: TRBJ1-1
cdr3_nt: TGTGCCAGCATTTTCAGGACAGGGAACTCTCAAGCTTTCTTT
cdr3_aa: CASIFRTGNSQAFF

d_call: NA
clone_size: NA
v_call: TRBV2
cdr3_length: 15
j_call: TRBJ2-5
cdr3_nt: TGTGCCAGCACTGGGCTAGCAGCTGCCCAAGAGACCCAGTACTTC
cdr3_aa: CASTGLAAAQETQYF

d_call: NA
clone_size: NA
v_call: TRBV5-6
cdr3_length: 14
j_call: TRBJ1-1
cdr3_nt: TGTGCCAGCAGCGAAAGACAGGACAACACTGAAGCTTTCTTT
cdr3_aa: CASSERQDNTEAFF

d_call: NA
clone_size: NA
v_call: TRBV4-2
cdr3_length: 16
j_call: TRBJ2-7
cdr3_nt: TGTGCCAGCAGCCAAAAAACGGGGGATCTCAAATACGAGCAGTACTTC
cdr3_aa: CASSQKTGDLKYEQYF

d_call: TRBD1
clone_size: NA
v_call: TRBV19
cdr3_length: 14
j_call: TRBJ1-1
cdr3_nt: TGTGCCAGCCAGACAGGGGGTATGAACACTGAAGCTTTCTTT
cdr3_aa: CASQTGGMNTEAFF

d_call: NA
clone_size: NA
v_call: TRBV6-5
cdr3_length: 14
j_call: TRBJ2-3
cdr3_nt: TGTGCCAGCTCCCCAAACCTAAACACAGATACGCAGTATTTT
cdr3_aa: CASSPNLNTDTQYF

d_call: NA
clone_size: NA
v_call: TRBV28
cdr3_length: 13
j_call: TRBJ1-2
cdr3_nt: TGTGCCAGCTTCCGGGGGGCAGGACAAGGCTACACCTTC
cdr3_aa: CASFRGAGQGYTF

d_call: NA
clone_size: NA
v_call: TRBV28
cdr3_length: 15
j_call: TRBJ1-1
cdr3_nt: TGTGCCAGCAGTTCGGCGGGGGGAGCGAACACTGAAGCTTTCTTT
cdr3_aa: CASSSAGGANTEAFF

d_call: TRBD1
clone_size: NA
v_call: TRBV4-3
cdr3_length: 15
j_call: TRBJ1-2
cdr3_nt: TGCGCCAGCAGCCAAGTTAAGGGGGCTTCCCATGGCTACACCTTC
cdr3_aa: CASSQVKGASHGYTF

d_call: NA
clone_size: few
v_call: TRBV9
cdr3_length: 13
j_call: TRBJ1-5
cdr3_nt: TGTGCCAGCAGCGGACAGGACAATCAGCCCCAGCATTTT
cdr3_aa: CASSGQDNQPQHF

d_call: NA
clone_size: NA
v_call: TRBV5-4
cdr3_length: 15
j_call: TRBJ2-7
cdr3_nt: TGTGCCAGCAGCCCTGGTAGGGGTTTTGCCTACGAGCAGTACTTC
cdr3_aa: CASSPGRGFAYEQYF

d_call: NA
clone_size: NA
v_call: TRBV30
cdr3_length: 15
j_call: TRBJ2-1
cdr3_nt: TGTGCCTGGAGAATCCTAGCAAGTCCCTACAATGAGCAGTTCTTC
cdr3_aa: CAWRILASPYNEQFF

d_call: TRBD1
clone_size: NA
v_call: TRBV30
cdr3_length: 14
j_call: TRBJ1-2
cdr3_nt: TGTGCCTGTCAACTGCCGGACAGGGGCTATGGCTACACCTTC
cdr3_aa: CACQLPDRGYGYTF

d_call: NA
clone_size: NA
v_call: TRBV30
cdr3_length: 15
j_call: TRBJ1-1
cdr3_nt: TGTGCCTGGAGTGTAGGCGGGGGGAAGAACACTGAAGCTTTCTTT
cdr3_aa: CAWSVGGGKNTEAFF

d_call: TRBD1
clone_size: NA
v_call: TRBV5-4
cdr3_length: 16
j_call: TRBJ1-2
cdr3_nt: TGTGCCAGCAGCTTTCCAAGACAGGGTCTGGCTCTCGGCTACACCTTC
cdr3_aa: CASSFPRQGLALGYTF

d_call: NA
clone_size: NA
v_call: TRBV28
cdr3_length: 15
j_call: TRBJ1-4
cdr3_nt: TGTGCCAGCAGAGGGGCGACGGGACTCCATGAAAAACTGTTTTTT
cdr3_aa: CASRGATGLHEKLFF

d_call: TRBD2
clone_size: NA
v_call: TRBV29-1
cdr3_length: 16
j_call: TRBJ2-1
cdr3_nt: TGCAGCGTTGAAGGGGCGGGGGGGCATCGGTACAATGAGCAGTTCTTC
cdr3_aa: CSVEGAGGHRYNEQFF

d_call: TRBD1
clone_size: NA
v_call: TRBV28
cdr3_length: 13
j_call: TRBJ1-4
cdr3_nt: TGTGCCAGCAGACTGACAGGGTATGAAAAACTGTTTTTT
cdr3_aa: CASRLTGYEKLFF

d_call: NA
clone_size: NA
v_call: TRBV7-2
cdr3_length: 13
j_call: TRBJ2-4
cdr3_nt: TGTGCCAGCAGCTCCTCACAGGGAAACATTCAGTACTTC
cdr3_aa: CASSSSQGNIQYF

d_call: NA
clone_size: NA
v_call: TRBV7-2
cdr3_length: 17
j_call: TRBJ2-6
cdr3_nt: TGTGCCAGCAGCTTAACACCGTGGTCCTCTGGGGCCAACGTCCTGACTTTC
cdr3_aa: CASSLTPWSSGANVLTF

d_call: NA
clone_size: NA
v_call: TRBV4-1
cdr3_length: 16
j_call: TRBJ1-5
cdr3_nt: TGCGCCAGCAGCCAAGGGGGACGGGGAGGGGATCAGCCCCAGCATTTT
cdr3_aa: CASSQGGRGGDQPQHF

d_call: TRBD2
clone_size: NA
v_call: TRBV3-1/TRBV3-2
cdr3_length: 19
j_call: TRBJ2-5
cdr3_nt: TGTGCCAGCAGCCAAGATCGTCCGGGACTAGCGGGGAACCAAGAGACCCAGTACTTC
cdr3_aa: CASSQDRPGLAGNQETQYF

d_call: TRBD1
clone_size: NA
v_call: TRBV5-1
cdr3_length: 16
j_call: TRBJ2-7
cdr3_nt: TGCGCCAGCAGCTTGGCCGGGGGACAGGGGGCGCCCGAGCAGTACTTC
cdr3_aa: CASSLAGGQGAPEQYF

d_call: NA
clone_size: NA
v_call: TRBV6-2/TRBV6-3
cdr3_length: 17
j_call: TRBJ1-5
cdr3_nt: TGTGCCAGCAGTTACTCTCCCGCGCGGATCTACAATCAGCCCCAGCATTTT
cdr3_aa: CASSYSPARIYNQPQHF

d_call: NA
clone_size: NA
v_call: TRBV7-2
cdr3_length: 16
j_call: TRBJ2-2
cdr3_nt: TGTGCCAGCAGCTTAGTATCAGGGGCGCCCCCCGGGGAGCTGTTTTTT
cdr3_aa: CASSLVSGAPPGELFF

d_call: TRBD1
clone_size: NA
v_call: TRBV3-1/TRBV3-2
cdr3_length: 15
j_call: TRBJ1-2
cdr3_nt: TGTGCCAGCAGCGTCGGGACAGGGGGCAACTATGGCTACACCTTC
cdr3_aa: CASSVGTGGNYGYTF